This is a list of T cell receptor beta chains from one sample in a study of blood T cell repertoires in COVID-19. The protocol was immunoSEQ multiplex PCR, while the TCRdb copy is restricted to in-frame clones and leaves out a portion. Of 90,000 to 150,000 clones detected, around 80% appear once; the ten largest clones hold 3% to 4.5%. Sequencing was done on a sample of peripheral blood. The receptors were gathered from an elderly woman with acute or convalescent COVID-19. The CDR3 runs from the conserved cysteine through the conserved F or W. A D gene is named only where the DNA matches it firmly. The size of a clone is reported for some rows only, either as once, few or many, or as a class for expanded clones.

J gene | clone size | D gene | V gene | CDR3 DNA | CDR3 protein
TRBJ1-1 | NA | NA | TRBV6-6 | TGTGCCAGCAGTGGCCGGGTGGGTGCCACTGAAGCTTTCTTT | CASSGRVGATEAFF
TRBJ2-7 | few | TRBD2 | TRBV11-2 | TGTGCCAGCAGGACTAGCGGCTCCTCCTACGAGCAGTACTTC | CASRTSGSSYEQYF
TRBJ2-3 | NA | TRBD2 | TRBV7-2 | TGTGCCAGCAGCTTAGCGGGAGGGCCAAACACAGATACGCAGTATTTT | CASSLAGGPNTDTQYF
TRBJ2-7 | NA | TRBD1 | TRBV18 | TGTGCCAGCTCTCTTACACAGGGGACGGTCTACGAGCAGTACTTC | CASSLTQGTVYEQYF
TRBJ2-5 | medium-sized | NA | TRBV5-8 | TGTGCCAGCAGCCCGACAGGAGGTCACCAAGAGACCCAGTACTTC | CASSPTGGHQETQYF
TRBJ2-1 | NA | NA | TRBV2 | TGTGCCAGCAGTTTTGACAGGAGCTCCTACAATGAGCAGTTCTTC | CASSFDRSSYNEQFF
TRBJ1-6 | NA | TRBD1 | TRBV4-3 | TGCGCCAGCAGCCAGACAGGGGTTTATAATTCACCCCTCCACTTT | CASSQTGVYNSPLHF
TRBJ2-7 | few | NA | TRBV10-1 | TGCGCCAGCAGTGAGTCGTTTGGGGCAGGGTACGAGCAGTACTTC | CASSESFGAGYEQYF
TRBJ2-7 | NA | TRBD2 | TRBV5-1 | TGCGCCAGCAGCTTGGCCGTCCGGGGGGAAGACGAGCAGTACTTC | CASSLAVRGEDEQYF
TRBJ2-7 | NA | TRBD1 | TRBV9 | TGTGCCAGCAGCGTAGCGGGACAGGGGAGCCCCTACGAGCAGTACTTC | CASSVAGQGSPYEQYF
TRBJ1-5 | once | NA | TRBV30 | TGTGCCTGGAGTGACGGGGGAACCGCTCAGCCCCAGCATTTT | CAWSDGGTAQPQHF
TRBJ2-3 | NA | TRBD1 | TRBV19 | TGTGCCAGTAGTCGGATAGGGGGCGGTACAGATACGCAGTATTTT | CASSRIGGGTDTQYF
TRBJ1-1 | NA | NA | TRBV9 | TGTGCCAGCAGCGTAGGGCGGGGGAACACTGAAGCTTTCTTT | CASSVGRGNTEAFF
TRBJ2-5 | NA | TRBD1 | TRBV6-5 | TGTGCCAGCAGGCTACAGGGGCAAGAGACCCAGTACTTC | CASRLQGQETQYF
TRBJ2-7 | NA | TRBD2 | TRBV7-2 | TGTGCCAGCAGCTTGGGGACTAGCGAGGTATACGAGCAGTACTTC | CASSLGTSEVYEQYF
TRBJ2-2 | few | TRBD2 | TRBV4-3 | TGCGCCAGCAGCCAAGCGGCTAGCGGGACCCTGAACACCGGGGAGCTGTTTTTT | CASSQAASGTLNTGELFF
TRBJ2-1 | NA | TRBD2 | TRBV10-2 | TGCGCCAGCAGTGAAAGAGGGAGGGAGAAGCAGTTCTTC | CASSERGREKQFF
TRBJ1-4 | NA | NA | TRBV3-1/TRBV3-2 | TGTGCCAGCAGCCAAGCGGGTGCAACTAATGAAAAACTGTTTTTT | CASSQAGATNEKLFF
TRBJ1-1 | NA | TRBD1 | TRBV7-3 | TGTGCCAGCAGGTCAGGGGGAGTGGCGAACACTGAAGCTTTCTTT | CASRSGGVANTEAFF
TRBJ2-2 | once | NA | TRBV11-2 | TGTGCCAGCAGCTTAGACTTCGGGGAGCTGTTTTTT | CASSLDFGELFF
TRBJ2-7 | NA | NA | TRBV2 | TGTGCCAGCAGTTTGGGGCAGGGGTACGAGCAGTACTTC | CASSLGQGYEQYF
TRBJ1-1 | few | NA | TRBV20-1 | TGCAGTGCTAGTACGGCGGGTCTGAACACTGAAGCTTTCTTT | CSASTAGLNTEAFF
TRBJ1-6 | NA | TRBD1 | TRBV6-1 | TGTGCCAGCAGTGATAGGACAGGGACCAAATCGGGAATCCACTTT | CASSDRTGTKSGIHF
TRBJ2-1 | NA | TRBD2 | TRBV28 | TGTGCCAGCACCAGAGGGGGAAGGCTAGCGGGGGAGCAGTTCTTC | CASTRGGRLAGEQFF
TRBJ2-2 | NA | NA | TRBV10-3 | TGTGCCATCAGCCCGGACTCTGTACACACCGGGGAGCTGTTTTTT | CAISPDSVHTGELFF
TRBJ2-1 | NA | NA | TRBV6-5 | TGTGCCAGCAGTTACTCAAGCGGCCCCTACAATGAGCAGTTCTTC | CASSYSSGPYNEQFF
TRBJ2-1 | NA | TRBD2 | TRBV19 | TGTGCCAGTAGTATAGCTAGCGGGAGCTACAATGAGCAGTTCTTC | CASSIASGSYNEQFF
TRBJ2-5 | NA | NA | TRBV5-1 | TGCGCCAGCAGCGTCGGAGTCCAAGAGACCCAGTACTTC | CASSVGVQETQYF
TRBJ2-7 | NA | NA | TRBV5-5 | TGTGCCAGCAGCTTAGAGCTTCGCGTCTACGAGCAGTACTTC | CASSLELRVYEQYF
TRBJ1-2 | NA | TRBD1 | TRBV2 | TGTGCCAGCAGGGTTGTGCAGGGGGGCTATGGCTACACCTTC | CASRVVQGGYGYTF
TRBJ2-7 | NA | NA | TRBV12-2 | TGTGCAAGTCGCCCCCGACGCGGACATACCTACGAGCAGTACTTC | CASRPRRGHTYEQYF
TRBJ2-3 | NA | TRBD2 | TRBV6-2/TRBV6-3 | TGTGCCAGCAGTCTAGCGGGCACAGATACGCAGTATTTT | CASSLAGTDTQYF
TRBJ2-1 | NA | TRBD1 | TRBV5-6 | TGTGCCAGCAGCTTGGGTAGGGGGCCTGGTGAGCAGTTCTTC | CASSLGRGPGEQFF
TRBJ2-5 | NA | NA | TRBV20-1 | TGCAGGGGCTCTGAGGGCGAGACCCAGTACTTC | CRGSEGETQYF
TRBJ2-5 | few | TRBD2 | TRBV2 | TGTGCCCGAGGGACTACCCAAGAGACCCAGTACTTC | CARGTTQETQYF
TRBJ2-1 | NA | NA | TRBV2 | TGTGCCAGCAGAGCCAGGCGACAGGCCAACTACAATGAGCAGTTCTTC | CASRARRQANYNEQFF
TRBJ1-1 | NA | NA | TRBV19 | TGTGCCAGTAGGAGAGCAGGGAACACTGAAGCTTTCTTT | CASRRAGNTEAFF
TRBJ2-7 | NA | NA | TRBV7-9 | TGTGCCAGCAGCGTCTCCCAGGGATTCTCCTACGAGCAGTACTTC | CASSVSQGFSYEQYF
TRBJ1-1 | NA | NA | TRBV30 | TGTGCCTGGGGCGGGGAGTGGGGCACTGAAGCTTTCTTT | CAWGGEWGTEAFF
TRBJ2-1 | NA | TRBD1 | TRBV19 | TGTGCCAGTAGTTTCCGACAGGGTTTCTCCTACAATGAGCAGTTCTTC | CASSFRQGFSYNEQFF
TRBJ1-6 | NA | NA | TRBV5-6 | TGTGCCAGCAGCTTCAGTCAATCCCCTTCACCCCTCCACTTT | CASSFSQSPSPLHF
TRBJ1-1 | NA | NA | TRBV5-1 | TGCGCCAGCAGCTTGGCCGGTATCGGGTTACGAACTGAAGCTTTCTTT | CASSLAGIGLRTEAFF
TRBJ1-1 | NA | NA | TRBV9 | TGTGCCAGCAGCGTAAACGGGAACACTGAAGCTTTCTTT | CASSVNGNTEAFF
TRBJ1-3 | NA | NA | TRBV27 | TGTGCCAGCAGTACAGGGCTCTCTGGAAACACCATATATTTT | CASSTGLSGNTIYF
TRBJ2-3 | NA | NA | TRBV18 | TGTGCCAGCTCACCCCCACAAATCGATACGCAGTATTTT | CASSPPQIDTQYF
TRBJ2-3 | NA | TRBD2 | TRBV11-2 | TGTGCCAGCAGCTTTAGCGGGGGCCCGATAAGCACAGATACGCAGTATTTT | CASSFSGGPISTDTQYF
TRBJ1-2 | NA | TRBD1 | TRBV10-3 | TGTGCCATCAGCTTCACAGGGGGCGCGGATGGCTACACCTTC | CAISFTGGADGYTF
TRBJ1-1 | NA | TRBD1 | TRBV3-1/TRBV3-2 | TGTGCCAGCAGCCAAGTGGCACAGGGGGCGGTCCCGGACACTGAAGCTTTCTTT | CASSQVAQGAVPDTEAFF
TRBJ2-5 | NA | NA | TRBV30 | TGTGCCTGGAGTCAGGCCCCCGGCCCTCAAGAGACCCAGTACTTC | CAWSQAPGPQETQYF
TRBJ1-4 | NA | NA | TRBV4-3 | TGCGCCAGCAGCCAAGATACCCCAGGGGCAACTAATGAAAAACTGTTTTTT | CASSQDTPGATNEKLFF
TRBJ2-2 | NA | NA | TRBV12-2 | TGTGCAAGTCGCTTAATTATCGGACAGGGGTGCACCGGGGAGCTGTTTTTT | CASRLIIGQGCTGELFF
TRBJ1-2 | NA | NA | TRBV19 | TGTGCCAGTAGTCAGGGATTCCAAGGCTACACCTTC | CASSQGFQGYTF
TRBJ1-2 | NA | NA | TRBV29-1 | TGCAGCGTTGAGGGGTTCGGCGGGTTTTATGGCTACACCTTC | CSVEGFGGFYGYTF
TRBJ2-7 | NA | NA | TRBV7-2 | TGTGCCAGCAGCTTAGCGCGCGACTCCTACGAGCAGTACTTC | CASSLARDSYEQYF
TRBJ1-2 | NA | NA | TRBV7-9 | TGTGCCAGCAGCTTAGAGGGGCACGGCTACACCTTC | CASSLEGHGYTF
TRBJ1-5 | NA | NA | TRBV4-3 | TGCGCCAGCAGCCAAGTTCTCGGGCAGCCCCAGCATTTT | CASSQVLGQPQHF
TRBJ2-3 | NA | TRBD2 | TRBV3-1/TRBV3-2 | TGTGCCAGCAGCGCCCTAGCGGGTTCCCCTCAGTTTGCAGATACGCAGTATTTT | CASSALAGSPQFADTQYF
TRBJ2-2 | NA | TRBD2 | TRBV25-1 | TGTGCCAGCAGTACAAGGACTAGCGGGAACGGGGAGCTGTTTTTT | CASSTRTSGNGELFF